The 27 T cell receptor beta chains below all came from one sample that was sequenced in a study of CD8+CD57+ T cells in acquired aplastic anemia. Previously, flow cytometry had revealed CD8+CD57+ cell expansion in the patients chosen for sequencing. Genomic DNA, serving as template, underwent TCR beta VDJ and CDR3 profiling. TCRdb re-called the reads through MiXCR, storing one row per CDR3 protein. The data hold around 80,000 distinct CDR3 sequences, with 60% to 75% observed a single time. Sequencing was done on a sample of sorted CD4+, CD8+, or CD8+CD57+ T cells (not recorded which) from PBMCs. These TCRs come from a human donor with aplastic anemia.

The CDR3 is CASSASTDTQYF. CDR3 nucleotides: TGTGCCAGCAGTGCCAGCACAGATACGCAGTATTTT. The rearrangement joins TRBV2 to TRBJ2-3, with D unclear. Germline loops: CDR1 SNHLY, CDR2 FYNNEI. The V and J ends lost 4 bases and 0 bases respectively, with 2 bases between them. The CDR3 is 12 residues long.

The chain couples TRBV2 to TRBJ2-1; perhaps D is TRBD1 or TRBD2 (5 bases each). The CDR3 is made up of 14 amino acids. Germline CDR1 reads SNHLY; CDR2 reads FYNNEI. V was shortened by 4 bases and J by 7 bases, with 14 bases between the two germline ends. DNA for the CDR3: TGTGCCAGCAGTGGGTGGAGGACAAAGAATGAGCAGTTCTTC. Residues: CASSGWRTKNEQFF.

The V and J genes are TRBV11-1 and TRBJ2-7; 9 nucleotides agree with TRBD1. The CDR3 runs to 16 residues. Trimming cost V 5 bases and J 3 bases; bases outside gene matches: 11. Germline V CDR1 and CDR2: SGHAT, FQDESV (reference sequence). This chain's CDR3 is CASSTTQGAKGYEQYF. For the CDR3, the DNA is TGTGCCAGCAGCACAACACAGGGGGCGAAGGGCTACGAGCAGTACTTC.

This sequence joins TRBV2 and TRBJ1-4; no clear D gene. The germline V gene has CDR1 SNHLY and CDR2 FYNNEI. V was shortened by 6 bases and J by 0 bases, with 8 bases between the two germline ends. The CDR3 sequence is 14 residues long. CDR3 sequence (DNA): TGTGCCAGCAGCTTAGCCTCAACTAATGAAAAACTGTTTTTT. Its translation is CASSLASTNEKLFF.

The chain recombines TRBV10-3 with TRBJ2-3, with 8 bases fitting TRBD2. This CDR3 is 17 amino acids long. Germline assignment: CDR1 ENHRY and CDR2 SYGVKD. Losses at the gene ends were 0 bases for V and 4 bases for J; bases not matched to a gene: 9. CDR3 coding DNA: TGTGCCATCAGTGAGTCTGCGGGAGGAGGAAGAGCAGATACGCAGTATTTT. This encodes CAISESAGGGRADTQYF.

The chain joins TRBV14 to TRBJ2-5; D might be TRBD1 (6 bases). The V end was cut by 3 bases, the J end by 4 bases, with 12 bases between. This CDR3 contains 14 residues. The germline V gene has CDR1 SGHDN and CDR2 FVKESK. The CDR3 region is CASSQTRRGETQYF. CDR3 DNA sequence: TGTGCCAGCAGCCAGACTCGCAGGGGAGAGACCCAGTACTTC. Full variable domain (missing parts from reference TRBV14 and TRBJ2-5): EAGVTQFPSHSVIEKGQTVTLRCDPISGHDNLYWYRRVMGKEIKFLLHFVKESKQDESGMPNNRFLAERTGGTYSTLKVQPAELEDSGVYFCASSQTRRGETQYFGPGTRLLVL.

The CDR3 reads CASSVGLANYNEQFF. CDR3 nucleotide sequence: TGTGCCAGCAGCGTAGGACTAGCGAACTACAATGAGCAGTTCTTC. The J gene is TRBJ2-1, the V gene TRBV9; TRBD2 agrees at 8 bases. The CDR3 has 15 amino acids. Germline V CDR1 and CDR2: SGDLS, YYNGEE. J lost 3 bases, V lost 0 bases, and 2 bases had no gene match. The whole variable domain, filled in from reference TRBV9 and TRBJ2-1, reads DSGVTQTPKHLITATGQRVTLRCSPRSGDLSVYWYQQSLDQGLQFLIQYYNGEERAKGNILERFSAQQFPDLHSELNLSSLELGDSALYFCASSVGLANYNEQFFGPGTRLTVL.

The chain combines TRBV6-1 with TRBJ2-7; the match to TRBD1 covers 9 bases. The CDR3 is 16 amino acids. With V trimmed by 6 bases and J by 4 bases, 13 bases remained unmatched. CDR1 is MNHNS and CDR2 is SASEGT in the germline V gene. The CDR3 bases are TGTGCCAGCAGCGTAGACCCCGGGACAGGGCTGTACGAGCAGTACTTC. Its translation: CASSVDPGTGLYEQYF.

The chain carries TRBV7-9 and TRBJ1-5; D call uncertain. The germline gives CDR1 SEHNR, CDR2 FQNEAQ (reference sequence). This CDR3 has 13 amino acids. V shed 5 bases and J shed 4 bases, with 9 bases lying between them. DNA for the CDR3: TGTGCCAGCAGCGCCCTTGGTAATCAGCCCCAGCATTTT. This translates into CASSALGNQPQHF.

The chain uses TRBV5-1 and TRBJ1-1, with 10 bases matching TRBD1. The CDR3 sequence is 18 residues long. The V gene's germline CDR1 is SGHRS and CDR2 YFSETQ. The V and J ends lost 4 bases and 6 bases, in that order; junction bases with no gene match: 18. CDR3 sequence: CASSPNRDRGPPDAEAFF. The CDR3 region has the DNA TGCGCCAGCAGCCCCAACCGGGACAGGGGACCACCGGACGCTGAAGCTTTCTTT.

This clonotype has at least ten counts. V usage is TRBV7-9 and J usage is TRBJ2-7; D is uncertain. Trimming shortened V by 3 bases and J by 3 bases, and 6 bases separated the two germline ends. The CDR3 totals 12 residues. Per the germline V gene, CDR1 is SEHNR and CDR2 is FQNEAQ (reference sequence). CDR3 DNA sequence: TGTGCCAGCAGCTTGGAATACTACGAGCAGTACTTC. Translation gives CASSLEYYEQYF.

The chain employs TRBV25-1 and TRBJ1-2; D ambiguous. The ends were cut back, 8 bases at V and 8 bases at J, with 24 bases in the middle. The CDR3 is 15 residues long. Germline assignment: CDR1 MGHDK and CDR2 SYGVNS. Written as DNA, the CDR3 is TGTGCCAGCGGCCCAAGTCTAGGCCACCCAGGAGGCTACACCTTC. Its translation is CASGPSLGHPGGYTF.

This clonotype was counted a single time. This chain uses TRBV5-4 with TRBJ2-5; 11 positions match TRBD2. The germline CDR1 and CDR2 sequences are SGHNT and YYREEE (reference sequence). V was clipped by 5 bases and J by 2 bases; unmatched bases: 14. The CDR3 contains 18 residues. The CDR3 reads CASRPGRRLAGTQETQYF. The CDR3 DNA is TGTGCCAGCAGACCCGGACGGCGACTAGCGGGGACACAAGAGACCCAGTACTTC.

V gene TRBV9 combines with J gene TRBJ2-1, with D maybe TRBD2 (5 bases). The V end lost 3 bases, the J end lost 9 bases, and 10 bases lay between the germline ends. CDR3 length: 12 amino acids. The germline V gene encodes CDR1 SGDLS and CDR2 YYNGEE. The CDR3 is CASSGRASEQFF. The DNA for the CDR3 is TGTGCCAGCAGCGGGCGGGCGAGTGAGCAGTTCTTC.

The chain joins TRBV2 to TRBJ2-7; D is possibly TRBD1 (5 bases). This CDR3 region has 11 residues. Germline values: CDR1 SNHLY, CDR2 FYNNEI. V was trimmed by 9 bases and J by 4 bases, leaving 10 bases between them. The CDR3 DNA follows: TGTGCCAGTCGAACAGGTTACGAGCAGTACTTC. It codes for CASRTGYEQYF.

In its sample, this clonotype was seen once. V and J are TRBV29-1 and TRBJ1-1; the D is unclear. The CDR3 has 14 residues. The V and J ends lost 0 bases and 4 bases respectively, with 12 bases between them. Germline-derived CDR1 and CDR2 are SQVTM and ANQGSEA. The CDR3 DNA sequence: TGCAGCGTTGAAGAGGGAGGGTGGGGCACTGAAGCTTTCTTT. Translated: CSVEEGGWGTEAFF. The full variable domain, completed using reference TRBV29-1 and TRBJ1-1, is SAVISQKPSRDICQRGTSLTIQCQVDSQVTMMFWYRQQPGQSLTLIATANQGSEATYESGFVIDKFPISRPNLTFSTLTVSNMSPEDSSIYLCSVEEGGWGTEAFFGQGTRLTVV.

With respect to this clonotype: One junction end does not reproduce the germline sequence, and a read error may be involved. The chain recombines TRBV10-3 with TRBJ1-6, with 9 bases lining up with TRBD1. Looked up from germline, CDR1 is ENHRY and CDR2 is SYGVKD. The CDR3 has 15 residues. As DNA, the CDR3 is TGTGCCAGCAGTGAAGTACAGGGGGCAGGCTCACCCCTCCACTTT. Protein: CASSEVQGAGSPLHF.

V usage is TRBV10-3 and J usage is TRBJ2-5; the D gene is possibly TRBD1 (6 bases). Germline loops: CDR1 ENHRY, CDR2 SYGVKD. The CDR3 is made up of 13 amino acids. V shed 4 bases and J shed 5 bases, with 11 bases lying between them. The CDR3 nucleotides are TGTGCCATCAGTGCAGGGGCCAGGGAGACCCAGTACTTC. Translating it yields CAISAGARETQYF.

This clonotype occurred many times. The V call is TRBV20-1, the J call TRBJ2-5; D is possibly TRBD2 (7 bases). V lost 5 bases and J 5 bases, leaving 15 bases between the germline ends. Germline V gene sequence: CDR1 DFQATT, CDR2 SNEGSKA (reference sequence). This CDR3 is built from 13 residues. In DNA, the CDR3 is TGCAGTGCTCCCGAGGGGGGGATGGAGACCCAGTACTTC. Translating it yields CSAPEGGMETQYF.

The chain has TRBV2 and TRBJ2-7; possible D gene TRBD1, 6 bases. CDR3 length equals 12 residues. Germline CDR1 and CDR2: SNHLY and FYNNEI. V lost 7 bases and J lost 3, with 10 bases in between. CDR3 nucleotides: TGTGCCAGCAAGGGGGTGGTCTACGAGCAGTACTTC. Translation: CASKGVVYEQYF.

J is TRBJ2-5 and V is TRBV19, with D possibly TRBD2 on 6 matching bases. Trimming took off 5 bases at V and 3 bases at J, with 22 bases between the two ends. Germline lookup yields CDR1 LNHDA and CDR2 SQIVND (reference sequence). There are 17 residues in the CDR3. CDR3 sequence reads: CASSWTGVQDGKETQYF. The CDR3 region has the DNA TGTGCCAGTAGTTGGACGGGAGTTCAGGACGGTAAAGAGACCCAGTACTTC. Complete variable domain (other parts from reference TRBV19 and TRBJ2-5): DGGITQSPKYLFRKEGQNVTLSCEQNLNHDAMYWYRQDPGQGLRLIYYSQIVNDFQKGDIAEGYSVSREKKESFPLTVTSAQKNPTAFYLCASSWTGVQDGKETQYFGPGTRLLVL.

This clonotype was detected ten times or more. The rearrangement joins TRBV7-9 to TRBJ2-7; no clear D. The CDR3 sequence is 14 residues long. Trimming took 1 base from V and 2 from J, leaving 9 bases between them. The germline CDR1 and CDR2 sequences are SEHNR and FQNEAQ (reference sequence). CDR3 amino acids: CASSLGIAPYEQYF. In DNA, the CDR3 is TGTGCCAGCAGCTTAGGGATAGCCCCCTACGAGCAGTACTTC.

V is TRBV7-9 and J is TRBJ1-5; 7 nucleotides agree with TRBD1. Germline trimming cut 5 bases from V and 4 bases from J; bases unmatched to any gene: 5. Germline V gene sequence: CDR1 SEHNR, CDR2 FQNEAQ (reference sequence). This CDR3 spans 14 amino acids. The CDR3 DNA sequence: TGTGCCAGCAGCCTGGGACAGCAGAATCAGCCCCAGCATTTT. This gives the protein CASSLGQQNQPQHF.

This chain uses TRBV10-3 with TRBJ2-1; D is uncertain. The CDR3 has 16 residues. Trimming pared 2 bases from V and 0 bases from J, leaving 11 bases between. From germline, CDR1 is ENHRY and CDR2 SYGVKD. The CDR3 spells CAISENGPSSYNEQFF. DNA of the CDR3: TGTGCCATCAGTGAGAATGGGCCAAGCTCCTACAATGAGCAGTTCTTC.

The chain links TRBV10-3 to TRBJ2-7; D perhaps matches TRBD1 (5 bases). This CDR3 is built from 14 residues. Deletions cut 4 bases from V and 4 bases from J, with 14 bases between. Germline loops: CDR1 ENHRY, CDR2 SYGVKD. The CDR3 sequence is CAISGGFPPYEQYF. In nucleotides, the CDR3 is TGTGCCATCAGTGGGGGCTTCCCCCCATACGAGCAGTACTTC.

The chain joins TRBV20-1 to TRBJ1-1, with D tentatively TRBD1 (5 bases). CDR1 DFQATT and CDR2 SNEGSKA come from the germline V gene (reference sequence). The CDR3 has 14 amino acids. Trimming took 1 base from V and 1 from J, leaving 10 bases between them. The CDR3, as DNA: TGCAGTGCTAGAGTACAGGCCTCGAACACTGAAGCTTTCTTT. This sequence encodes CSARVQASNTEAFF.

This clonotype was seen a single time. The gene calls are TRBV10-1 and TRBJ2-5, with TRBD2 identical over 9 bases. Germline CDR1 reads WNHNN; CDR2 reads SYGVQD (reference sequence). The CDR3 consists of 15 residues. V dropped 3 bases and J dropped 2; count of bases not matched to a gene: 4. CDR3 coding DNA: TGCGCCAGCAGTGACCAGACTAGCGGACAAGAGACCCAGTACTTC. The encoded protein is CASSDQTSGQETQYF.